The next 15 T cell receptor beta chains were all read from a single sample in a study of cytomegalovirus exposure and HLA in healthy donors. Both 60 Vbeta primers and 13 Jbeta primers went into the PCR. The method was immunoSEQ multiplex PCR; TCRdb's version includes in-frame clones alone and lacks a portion of them. The data hold about 73,000 clones, with roughly two thirds observed a single time. The source material was PBMCs. The receptors come from a woman aged 45-60 years in good health and CMV-seropositive.

The chain links TRBV19 to TRBJ2-3; the match to TRBD2 covers 11 bases. This CDR3 has 15 residues. V trimming: 1 base; J trimming: 4 bases; junction bases outside the gene matches: 1. The germline CDR1 and CDR2 sequences are LNHDA and SQIVND (reference sequence). CDR3 DNA sequence: TGTGCCAGTAGTATAGTAGCGGGGGGGCCAGATACGCAGTATTTT. This sequence encodes CASSIVAGGPDTQYF.

The V gene is TRBV30, the J gene TRBJ2-5; TRBD1 matches 9 bases. This CDR3 spans 14 amino acids. The germline gives CDR1 GTSNPN, CDR2 SVGIG (reference sequence). The V gene end was trimmed by 8 bases and the J gene end by 5 bases; junction bases not matched to a gene: 12. The CDR3 loop reads CAAQSGTGIETQYF. The CDR3 region has the DNA TGTGCCGCGCAGTCCGGGACAGGGATCGAGACCCAGTACTTC.

This clone was recorded once. The V gene is TRBV6-1, the J gene TRBJ2-7, with D uncertain. There are 13 residues in the CDR3. Per germline, CDR1 MNHNS and CDR2 SASEGT. V lost 1 base and J lost 7, with 11 bases in between. CDR3 protein: CASSEVPSKEQYV. The CDR3 DNA sequence: TGTGCCAGCAGTGAAGTGCCGTCCAAGGAGCAGTACGTC.

The chain couples TRBV7-2 to TRBJ2-3, with a tentative D call TRBD2 (6 bases). Trimming left V 3 bases short and J 7 bases short, with 14 bases between. The CDR3 totals 14 residues. The germline V gene has CDR1 SGHTA and CDR2 FQGNSA. CDR3: CASSLAHAGNTQYF. The CDR3 DNA follows: TGTGCCAGCAGCTTGGCCCATGCGGGAAATACGCAGTATTTT.

The chain carries TRBV6-1 and TRBJ1-3, with 9 bases matching TRBD1. Per germline, CDR1 MNHNS and CDR2 SASEGT. V lost 4 bases and J lost 4; bases outside the gene matches: 8. The CDR3 is 16 residues long. DNA for the CDR3: TGTGCCAGCAGTGCCTCACCCGGACAGGGGGGAAACACCATATATTTT. Protein sequence: CASSASPGQGGNTIYF.

The V and J genes are TRBV4-1 and TRBJ2-1, with D perhaps TRBD2 (5 bases). Germline V gives CDR1 MGHRA, CDR2 YSYEKL. The CDR3 contains 14 residues. V was clipped by 11 bases and J by 6 bases, with 20 bases between them. For the CDR3, the DNA is TGCGCCTGTACAAAGGGCGTAGAGGGCAATGAGCAGTTCTTC. Translated, it gives CACTKGVEGNEQFF.

V usage is TRBV15 and J usage is TRBJ1-2, with TRBD1 as a possible D gene (6 bases). Germline loops: CDR1 LNHNV, CDR2 YYDKDF (reference sequence). V lost 0 bases and J lost 2, with 10 bases in between. This CDR3 has 15 amino acids. The CDR3 bases are TGTGCCACCAGCAGAGATTATACAGGGAACTATGGCTACACCTTC. Encoded protein: CATSRDYTGNYGYTF.

This chain links TRBV27 with TRBJ1-1; 11 bases line up with TRBD1. The V segment lost 4 bases and the J segment 12 bases; nucleotides outside the gene matches: 10. Germline V gene data show CDR1 as MNHEY and CDR2 as SMNVEV (reference sequence). There are 14 residues in the CDR3. The CDR3: CASSYRTGGAWTFF. Written as DNA, the CDR3 is TGTGCCAGCAGTTACCGGACAGGGGGCGCTTGGACTTTCTTT.

The chain combines TRBV30 with TRBJ1-6; 10 bases agree with TRBD1. With V trimmed by 8 bases and J by 3 bases, 7 bases remained unmatched. This CDR3 contains 15 residues. Germline CDR1 reads GTSNPN; CDR2 reads SVGIG (reference sequence). As DNA, the CDR3 is TGTGCCGGGCAGACAGGGGGCTACTATAATTCACCCCTCCACTTT. Amino acids: CAGQTGGYYNSPLHF.

The rearrangement joins TRBV28 to TRBJ2-3; TRBD2 is a possible D gene (6 bases). Germline loops: CDR1 MDHEN, CDR2 SYDVKM. Trimming removed 1 base at V and 0 bases at J, with 11 bases between. The CDR3 has 16 residues. As DNA, the CDR3 is TGTGCCAGCAGTTTATTCTCGGGGGTTAGCACAGATACGCAGTATTTT. Protein sequence: CASSLFSGVSTDTQYF. Full variable domain (remainder filled in from reference TRBV28 and TRBJ2-3): DVKVTQSSRYLVKRTGEKVFLECVQDMDHENMFWYRQDPGLGLRLIYFSYDVKMKEKGDIPEGYSVSREKKERFSLILESASTNQTSMYLCASSLFSGVSTDTQYFGPGTRLTVL.

The chain recombines TRBV7-8 with TRBJ1-4, with D unclear. The germline CDR1 and CDR2 sequences are SGHVS and FQNEAQ. The CDR3 extends over 13 amino acids. The V end lost 1 base, the J end lost 7 bases, and 7 bases lay between the germline ends. CDR3 coding DNA: TGTGCCAGCAGCTTAGGGGCAGCTGAAAAACTGTTTTTT. As protein: CASSLGAAEKLFF.

This clone has a handful of counts. This chain connects TRBV9 to TRBJ2-2; D is undetermined. This CDR3 contains 13 residues. Per germline, CDR1 SGDLS and CDR2 YYNGEE. The germline V and J ends were trimmed by 8 bases and 5 bases, with 13 bases remaining between them. CDR3 in DNA: TGTGCCAGTTCATACATCGCTACCGGGGAGCTGTTTTTT. Amino acids: CASSYIATGELFF.

The rearrangement uses TRBV5-1 and TRBJ1-6; 9 bases fit TRBD1. The CDR3 totals 15 residues. From germline, CDR1 is SGHRS and CDR2 YFSETQ. With V trimmed by 2 bases and J by 8 bases, 5 bases remained unmatched. The CDR3 sequence is CASSFGTGNDSPLHF. CDR3 coding DNA: TGCGCCAGCAGCTTTGGGACAGGGAACGATTCACCCCTCCACTTT.

The V gene is TRBV10-2, the J gene TRBJ1-6, with TRBD1 as a possible D gene (5 bases). CDR1 is WSHSY, CDR2 SAAADI, per germline. This CDR3 is 16 amino acids long. Trimming left V 8 bases short and J 6 bases short, with 20 bases between. CDR3 sequence reads: CASAPKSRGFNSPLHF. In DNA, the CDR3 is TGCGCCAGCGCCCCAAAGTCCCGGGGGTTTAATTCACCCCTCCACTTT.

The chain recombines TRBV7-3 with TRBJ2-3; 10 nucleotides line up with TRBD2. The CDR3 consists of 16 residues. V shed 4 bases and J 2 bases; nucleotides not matched to a gene: 6. Looked up from germline, CDR1 is SGHTA and CDR2 is FQGTGA. This CDR3 is CASSWSGGAVTDTQYF. The CDR3 DNA follows: TGTGCCAGCAGCTGGAGCGGGGGGGCCGTCACAGATACGCAGTATTTT.